These 11 T cell receptor beta chains share one sample of origin, sequenced in a study of blood T cell repertoires in COVID-19. Measured with immunoSEQ multiplex PCR; TCRdb has only the in-frame clones, and not every one. Here the sample spans roughly 100,000 clones, approximately 88% being singletons. Material: peripheral blood. The receptors here all came from a woman aged 55 to 70 with acute or convalescent COVID-19.

The table lists this clone with a count of one. CDR3 loop: CASSPGQAGLAGVTQYF. CDR3 DNA: TGTGCCAGCAGTCCGGGACAGGCGGGACTAGCGGGAGTGACCCAGTACTTC. This sequence joins TRBV6-6 and TRBJ2-5, with 14 positions matching TRBD2. From germline, CDR1 is MNHNY and CDR2 SVGAGI (reference sequence). V was clipped by 5 bases and J by 7 bases; unmatched bases: 12. The CDR3 runs to 17 residues.

The genes are TRBV7-6 and TRBJ2-1; TRBD2 is a possible D gene (5 bases). Germline loops: CDR1 SGHVS, CDR2 FNYEAQ. Trimming left V 2 bases short and J 0 bases short, with 14 bases between. The CDR3 runs to 17 residues. Here the CDR3 reads CASSLLAGLDSYNEQFF. CDR3 DNA: TGTGCCAGCAGCTTACTAGCAGGACTGGACTCCTACAATGAGCAGTTCTTC. The variable domain in full, with the rest retrieved from reference TRBV7-6 and TRBJ2-1, is GAGVSQSPRYKVTKRGQDVALRCDPISGHVSLYWYRQALGQGPEFLTYFNYEAQQDKSGLPNDRFSAERPEGSISTLTIQRTEQRDSAMYRCASSLLAGLDSYNEQFFGPGTRLTVL.

The chain uses TRBV11-1 and TRBJ1-2; 10 bases are shared with TRBD1. Losses at the gene ends were 3 bases for V and 4 bases for J; bases not matched to a gene: 5. The CDR3 length is 15 residues. Germline V gene lookup returns CDR1 SGHAT and CDR2 FQDESV (reference sequence). CDR3 loop: CASSFGTGAVYGYTF. The CDR3 region has the DNA TGTGCCAGCAGCTTTGGGACAGGGGCAGTCTATGGCTACACCTTC.

The chain has TRBV5-4 and TRBJ1-1; 7 positions match TRBD1. The length of the CDR3 is 14 residues. CDR1 is SGHNT and CDR2 is YYREEE in the germline V gene (reference sequence). V shed 4 bases, J shed 5 bases, and the junction held 8 bases outside the gene matches. The CDR3 reads CASSNQQGRTEAFF. In DNA form, the CDR3 reads TGTGCCAGCAGCAACCAACAGGGGAGGACTGAAGCTTTCTTT.

The CDR3 reads CASSSDSWNTEAFF. The DNA of the CDR3 is TGTGCCAGCAGCTCGGACTCCTGGAACACTGAAGCTTTCTTT. The chain combines TRBV7-8 with TRBJ1-1; no reliable D call. CDR1 is SGHVS and CDR2 is FQNEAQ in the germline V gene. V was pared by 4 bases and J by 1 base, with 10 bases between. CDR3 length equals 14 residues.

The rearrangement links TRBV6-4 to TRBJ1-6; perhaps TRBD1 as D (6 bases). The CDR3 is 14 amino acids. Germline values: CDR1 MRHNA, CDR2 SNTAGT. With 4 bases removed from V and 8 bases from J, the gap between germline ends came to 12 bases. CDR3 region: CASSASGADSPLHF. Here the CDR3 DNA reads TGTGCCAGCAGTGCATCAGGGGCCGATTCACCCCTCCACTTT.

V gene TRBV2 combines with J gene TRBJ1-5; 9 bases line up with TRBD1. V dropped 6 bases and J dropped 0; count of bases not matched to a gene: 9. CDR3 length equals 17 residues. Germline-derived CDR1 and CDR2 are SNHLY and FYNNEI. Written as DNA, the CDR3 is TGTGCCAGCAGCGGCAGGACAGGGGCTTATAGCAATCAGCCCCAGCATTTT. As protein: CASSGRTGAYSNQPQHF.

The gene calls are TRBV7-2 and TRBJ2-1, with D possibly being TRBD1 (5 bases). CDR1 SGHTA and CDR2 FQGNSA come from the germline V gene. The CDR3 sequence is 13 residues long. V was pared by 5 bases and J by 4 bases, with 9 bases between. This chain's CDR3 is CASSPGNYNEQFF. Written as DNA, the CDR3 is TGTGCCAGCAGCCCAGGGAATTACAATGAGCAGTTCTTC.

The rearrangement joins TRBV19 to TRBJ2-1; 9 bases fit TRBD1. Germline V gives CDR1 LNHDA, CDR2 SQIVND (reference sequence). The V gene end was trimmed by 4 bases and the J gene end by 4 bases; junction bases not matched to a gene: 8. This CDR3 is built from 16 residues. DNA of the CDR3: TGTGCCAGTAGTAATTCCGGGACAGGGATATACAATGAGCAGTTCTTC. Translated, it gives CASSNSGTGIYNEQFF.

The chain has TRBV19 and TRBJ2-1, with 12 positions matching TRBD1. The CDR3 extends over 18 amino acids. CDR1 is LNHDA and CDR2 is SQIVND in the germline V gene (reference sequence). Trimming cost V 5 bases and J 0 bases; bases outside gene matches: 8. CDR3 DNA: TGTGCCAGTAGTCCGGGGACAGGGGGCCCCTTCTCCTACAATGAGCAGTTCTTC. As protein: CASSPGTGGPFSYNEQFF. The whole variable domain, remainder taken from reference TRBV19 and TRBJ2-1, is DGGITQSPKYLFRKEGQNVTLSCEQNLNHDAMYWYRQDPGQGLRLIYYSQIVNDFQKGDIAEGYSVSREKKESFPLTVTSAQKNPTAFYLCASSPGTGGPFSYNEQFFGPGTRLTVL.

The rearrangement uses TRBV6-2 or TRBV6-3 and TRBJ1-2, with unresolved D. Germline CDR1 MNHEY, CDR2 SVGEGT. This CDR3 has 11 amino acids. The V and J ends lost 4 bases and 8 bases respectively, with 8 bases between them. CDR3 sequence: CASSSQHGYTF. For the CDR3, the DNA is TGTGCCAGCAGTTCTCAACACGGCTACACCTTC.